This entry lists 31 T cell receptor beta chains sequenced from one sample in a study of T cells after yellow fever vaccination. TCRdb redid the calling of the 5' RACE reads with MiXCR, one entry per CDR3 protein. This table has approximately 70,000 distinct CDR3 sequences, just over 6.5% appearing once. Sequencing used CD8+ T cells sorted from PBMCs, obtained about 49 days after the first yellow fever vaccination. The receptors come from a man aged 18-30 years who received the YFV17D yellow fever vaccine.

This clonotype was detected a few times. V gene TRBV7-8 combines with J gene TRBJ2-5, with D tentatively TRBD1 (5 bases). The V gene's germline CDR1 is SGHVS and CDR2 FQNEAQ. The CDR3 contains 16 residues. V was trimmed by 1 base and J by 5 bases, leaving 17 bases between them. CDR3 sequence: CASSLVWSGISETQYF. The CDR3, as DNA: TGTGCCAGCAGCTTAGTTTGGTCAGGGATTTCGGAGACCCAGTACTTC.

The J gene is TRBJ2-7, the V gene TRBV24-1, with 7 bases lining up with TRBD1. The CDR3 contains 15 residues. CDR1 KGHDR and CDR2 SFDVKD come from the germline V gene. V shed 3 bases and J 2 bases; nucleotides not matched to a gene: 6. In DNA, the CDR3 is TGTGCCACCAGTGATCCCGGACAGGACCCCTACGAGCAGTACTTC. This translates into CATSDPGQDPYEQYF.

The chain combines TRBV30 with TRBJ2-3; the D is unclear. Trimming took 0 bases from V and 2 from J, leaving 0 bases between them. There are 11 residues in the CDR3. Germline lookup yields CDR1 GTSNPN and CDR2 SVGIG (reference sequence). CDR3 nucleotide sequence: TGTGCCTGGAGTGTCACAGATACGCAGTATTTT. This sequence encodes CAWSVTDTQYF.

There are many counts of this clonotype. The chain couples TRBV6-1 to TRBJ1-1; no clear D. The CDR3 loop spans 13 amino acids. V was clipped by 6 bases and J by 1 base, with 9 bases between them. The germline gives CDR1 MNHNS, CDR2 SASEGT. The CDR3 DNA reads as TGTGCCAGCAGGGACGGGAGGAACACTGAAGCTTTCTTT. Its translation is CASRDGRNTEAFF.

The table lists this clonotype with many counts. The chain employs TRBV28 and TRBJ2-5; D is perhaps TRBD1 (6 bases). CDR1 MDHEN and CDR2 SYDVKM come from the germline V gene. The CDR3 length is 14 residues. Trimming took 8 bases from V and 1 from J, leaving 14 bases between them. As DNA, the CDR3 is TGTGCCAGCGCCGTGGGCAGGGGCCAAGAGACCCAGTACTTC. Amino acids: CASAVGRGQETQYF.

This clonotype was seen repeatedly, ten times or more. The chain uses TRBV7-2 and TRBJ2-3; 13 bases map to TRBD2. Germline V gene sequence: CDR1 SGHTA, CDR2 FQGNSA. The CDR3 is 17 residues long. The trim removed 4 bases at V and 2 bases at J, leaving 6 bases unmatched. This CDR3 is CASSYPTSGGTTDTQYF. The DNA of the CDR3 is TGTGCCAGCAGCTATCCGACTAGCGGGGGGACCACAGATACGCAGTATTTT.

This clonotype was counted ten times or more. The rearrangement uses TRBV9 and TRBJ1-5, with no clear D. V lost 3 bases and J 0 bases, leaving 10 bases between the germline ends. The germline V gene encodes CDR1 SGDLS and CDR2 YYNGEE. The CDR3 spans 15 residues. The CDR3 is CASSEAGGSNQPQHF. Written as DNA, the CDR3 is TGTGCCAGCAGCGAGGCCGGCGGTAGCAATCAGCCCCAGCATTTT.

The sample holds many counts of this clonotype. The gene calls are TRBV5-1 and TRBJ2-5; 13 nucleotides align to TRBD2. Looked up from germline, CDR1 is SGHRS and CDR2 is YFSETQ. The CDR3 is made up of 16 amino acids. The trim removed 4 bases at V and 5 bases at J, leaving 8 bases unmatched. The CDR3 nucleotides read TGCGCCAGCAGCCCCGGGACTAGCGGGGAGGGCGAGACCCAGTACTTC. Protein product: CASSPGTSGEGETQYF. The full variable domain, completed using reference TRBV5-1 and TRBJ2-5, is KAGVTQTPRYLIKTRGQQVTLSCSPISGHRSVSWYQQTPGQGLQFLFEYFSETQRNKGNFPGRFSGRQFSNSRSEMNVSTLELGDSALYLCASSPGTSGEGETQYFGPGTRLLVL.

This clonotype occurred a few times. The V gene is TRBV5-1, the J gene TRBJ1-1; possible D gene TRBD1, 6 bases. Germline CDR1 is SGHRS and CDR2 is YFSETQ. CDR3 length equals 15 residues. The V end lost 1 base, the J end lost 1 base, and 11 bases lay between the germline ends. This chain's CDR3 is CASSLSGRGNTEAFF. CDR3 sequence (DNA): TGCGCCAGCAGCTTGTCCGGCAGGGGGAACACTGAAGCTTTCTTT.

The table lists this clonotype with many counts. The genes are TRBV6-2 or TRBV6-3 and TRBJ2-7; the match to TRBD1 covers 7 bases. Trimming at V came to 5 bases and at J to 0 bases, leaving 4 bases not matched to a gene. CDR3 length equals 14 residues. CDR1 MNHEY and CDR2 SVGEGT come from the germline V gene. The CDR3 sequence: CASSQGQSSYEQYF. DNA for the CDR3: TGTGCCAGCAGTCAGGGACAGAGCTCCTACGAGCAGTACTTC.

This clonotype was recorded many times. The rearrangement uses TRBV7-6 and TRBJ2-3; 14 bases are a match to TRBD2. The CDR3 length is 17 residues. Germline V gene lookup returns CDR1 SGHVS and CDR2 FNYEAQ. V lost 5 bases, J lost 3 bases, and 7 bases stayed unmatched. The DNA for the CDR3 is TGTGCCAGCAGCGACCGGACTAGCGGGGGGCTGACAGATACGCAGTATTTT. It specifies CASSDRTSGGLTDTQYF.

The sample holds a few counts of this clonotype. The DNA for the CDR3 is TGCAGTGCGTGGACAGGTAGCAATCAGCCCCAGCATTTT. This codes for CSAWTGSNQPQHF. V gene TRBV20-1 combines with J gene TRBJ1-5; 7 bases are a match to TRBD1. The CDR3 loop spans 13 amino acids. Germline CDR1 DFQATT, CDR2 SNEGSKA (reference sequence). V dropped 6 bases and J dropped 0; count of bases not matched to a gene: 2.

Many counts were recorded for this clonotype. For the CDR3, the DNA is TGTGCCAGCAGCCCGCGTACGGAGCTGAGGGAGCAGTACTTC. It codes for CASSPRTELREQYF. This rearrangement joins TRBV7-9 to TRBJ2-7; D remains unclear. Germline values: CDR1 SEHNR, CDR2 FQNEAQ (reference sequence). The CDR3 has 14 amino acids. V lost 5 bases and J 7 bases, leaving 18 bases between the germline ends.

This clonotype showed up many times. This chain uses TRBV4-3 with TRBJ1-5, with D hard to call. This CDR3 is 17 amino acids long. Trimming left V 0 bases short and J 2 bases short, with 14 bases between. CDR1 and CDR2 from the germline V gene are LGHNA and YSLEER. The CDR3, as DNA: TGCGCCAGCAGCCAAGAAAGGAGCTGGGGTGGCAATCAGCCCCAGCATTTT. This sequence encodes CASSQERSWGGNQPQHF.

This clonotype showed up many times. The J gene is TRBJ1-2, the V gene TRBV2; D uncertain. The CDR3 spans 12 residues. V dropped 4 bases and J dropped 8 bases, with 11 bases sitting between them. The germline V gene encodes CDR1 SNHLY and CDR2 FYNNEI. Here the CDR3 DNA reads TGTGCCAGCAGTGGGCCCGTGGTGGGCTACACCTTC. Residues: CASSGPVVGYTF.

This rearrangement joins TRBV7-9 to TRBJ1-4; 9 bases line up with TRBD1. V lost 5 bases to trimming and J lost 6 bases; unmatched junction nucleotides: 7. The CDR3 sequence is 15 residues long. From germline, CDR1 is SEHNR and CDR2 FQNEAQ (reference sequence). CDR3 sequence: CASSLPQGAYEKLFF. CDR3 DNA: TGTGCCAGCAGCCTGCCACAGGGGGCGTATGAAAAACTGTTTTTT.

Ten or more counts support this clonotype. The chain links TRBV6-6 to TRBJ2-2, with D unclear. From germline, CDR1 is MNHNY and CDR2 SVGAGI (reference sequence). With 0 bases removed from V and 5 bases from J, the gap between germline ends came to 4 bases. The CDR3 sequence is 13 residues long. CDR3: CASSYSGTGELFF. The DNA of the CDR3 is TGTGCCAGCAGTTACTCAGGGACCGGGGAGCTGTTTTTT.

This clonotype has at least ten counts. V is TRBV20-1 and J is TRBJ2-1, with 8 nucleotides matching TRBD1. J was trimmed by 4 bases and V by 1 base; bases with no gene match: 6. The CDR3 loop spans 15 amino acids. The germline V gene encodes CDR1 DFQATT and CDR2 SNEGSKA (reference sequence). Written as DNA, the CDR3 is TGCAGTGCTAGAGCGTCGGGACAGGCTTACAATGAGCAGTTCTTC. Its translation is CSARASGQAYNEQFF.

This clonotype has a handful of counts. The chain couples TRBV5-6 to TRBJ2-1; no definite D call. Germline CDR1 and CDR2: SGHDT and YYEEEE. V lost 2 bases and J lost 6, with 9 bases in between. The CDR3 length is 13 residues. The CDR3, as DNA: TGTGCCAGCAGCTTTAGGACCCCCAATGAGCAGTTCTTC. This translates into CASSFRTPNEQFF.

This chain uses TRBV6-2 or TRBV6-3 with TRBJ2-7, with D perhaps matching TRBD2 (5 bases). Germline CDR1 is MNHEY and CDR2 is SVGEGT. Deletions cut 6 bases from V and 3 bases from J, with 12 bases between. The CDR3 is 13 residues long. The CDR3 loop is CASSVRAFYEQYF. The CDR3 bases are TGTGCCAGCAGCGTGCGGGCATTCTACGAGCAGTACTTC.

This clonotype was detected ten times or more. The CDR3 here is CASSSSRPASSWTDTQYF. CDR3 in DNA: TGTGCCAGCAGCTCAAGTCGTCCGGCTAGCTCGTGGACAGATACGCAGTATTTT. The V gene is TRBV14, the J gene TRBJ2-3; TRBD2 might be the D (5 bases). The V gene lost 5 bases and the J gene lost 3 bases, with 24 bases spanning the gap. The CDR3 spans 18 residues. Germline assignment: CDR1 SGHDN and CDR2 FVKESK.

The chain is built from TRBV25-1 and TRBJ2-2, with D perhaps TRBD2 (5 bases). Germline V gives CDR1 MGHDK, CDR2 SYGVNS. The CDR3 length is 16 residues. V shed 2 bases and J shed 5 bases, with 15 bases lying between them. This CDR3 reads CASSEDTGSWTGELFF. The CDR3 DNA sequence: TGTGCCAGCAGTGAAGATACGGGGTCGTGGACCGGGGAGCTGTTTTTT.

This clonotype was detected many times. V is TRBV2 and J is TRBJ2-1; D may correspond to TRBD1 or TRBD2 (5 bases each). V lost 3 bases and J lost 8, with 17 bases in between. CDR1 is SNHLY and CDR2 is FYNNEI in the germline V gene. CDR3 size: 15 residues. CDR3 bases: TGTGCCAGCAGTGATGGGCCCATCGGGGCCTATGAGCAGTTCTTC. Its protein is CASSDGPIGAYEQFF.

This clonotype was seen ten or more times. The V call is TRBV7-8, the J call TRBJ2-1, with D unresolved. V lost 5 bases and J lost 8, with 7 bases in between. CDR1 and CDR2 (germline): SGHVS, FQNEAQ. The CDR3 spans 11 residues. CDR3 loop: CASSVTDEQFF. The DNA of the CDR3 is TGTGCCAGCAGCGTCACGGATGAGCAGTTCTTC.

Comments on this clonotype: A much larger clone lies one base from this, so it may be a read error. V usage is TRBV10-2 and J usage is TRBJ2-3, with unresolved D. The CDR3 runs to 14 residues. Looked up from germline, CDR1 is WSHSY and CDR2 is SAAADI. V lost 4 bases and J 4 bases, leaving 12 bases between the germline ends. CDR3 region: CASSGLAASDTQYF. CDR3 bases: TGCGCCAGCAGTGGTCTGGCAGCCTCAGATACGCAGTATTTT.

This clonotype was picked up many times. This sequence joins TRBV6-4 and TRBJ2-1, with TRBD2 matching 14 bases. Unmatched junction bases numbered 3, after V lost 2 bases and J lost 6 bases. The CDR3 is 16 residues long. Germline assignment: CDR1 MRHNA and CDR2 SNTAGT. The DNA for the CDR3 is TGTGCCAGCAGTGACGGGACTAGCGGGGGTCCCAATGAGCAGTTCTTC. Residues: CASSDGTSGGPNEQFF.

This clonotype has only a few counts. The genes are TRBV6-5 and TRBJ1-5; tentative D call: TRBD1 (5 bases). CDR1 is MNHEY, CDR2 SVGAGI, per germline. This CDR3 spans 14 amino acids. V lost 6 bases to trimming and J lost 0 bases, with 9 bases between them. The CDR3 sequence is CASSLTASNQPQHF. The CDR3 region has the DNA TGTGCCAGCAGCCTGACAGCTAGCAATCAGCCCCAGCATTTT.

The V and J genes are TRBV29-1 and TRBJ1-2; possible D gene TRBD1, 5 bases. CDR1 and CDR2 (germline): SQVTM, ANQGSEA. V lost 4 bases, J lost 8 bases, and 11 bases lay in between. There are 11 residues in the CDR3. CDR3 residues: CSVGGVPGYTF. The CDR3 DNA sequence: TGCAGCGTTGGAGGGGTCCCAGGCTACACCTTC.

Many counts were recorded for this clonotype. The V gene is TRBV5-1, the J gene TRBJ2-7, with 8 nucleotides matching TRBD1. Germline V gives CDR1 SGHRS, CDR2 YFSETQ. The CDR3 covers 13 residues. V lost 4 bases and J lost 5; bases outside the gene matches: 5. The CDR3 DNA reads TGCGCCAGCAGCCCCGGACAGGGTGACGAGCAGTACTTC. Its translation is CASSPGQGDEQYF.

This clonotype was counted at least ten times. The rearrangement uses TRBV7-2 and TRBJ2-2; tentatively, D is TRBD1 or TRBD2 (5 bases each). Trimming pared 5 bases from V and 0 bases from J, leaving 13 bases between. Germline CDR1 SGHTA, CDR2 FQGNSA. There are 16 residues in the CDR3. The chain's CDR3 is CASSHPGTTNTGELFF. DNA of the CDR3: TGTGCCAGCAGCCACCCCGGGACGACGAACACCGGGGAGCTGTTTTTT.

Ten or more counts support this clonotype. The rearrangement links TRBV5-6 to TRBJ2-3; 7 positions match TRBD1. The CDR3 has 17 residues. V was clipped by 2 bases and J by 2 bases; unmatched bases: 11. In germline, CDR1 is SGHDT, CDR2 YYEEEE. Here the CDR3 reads CASSLRGQRQDTDTQYF. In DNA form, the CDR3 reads TGTGCCAGCAGCTTAAGGGGACAGCGACAGGACACAGATACGCAGTATTTT.